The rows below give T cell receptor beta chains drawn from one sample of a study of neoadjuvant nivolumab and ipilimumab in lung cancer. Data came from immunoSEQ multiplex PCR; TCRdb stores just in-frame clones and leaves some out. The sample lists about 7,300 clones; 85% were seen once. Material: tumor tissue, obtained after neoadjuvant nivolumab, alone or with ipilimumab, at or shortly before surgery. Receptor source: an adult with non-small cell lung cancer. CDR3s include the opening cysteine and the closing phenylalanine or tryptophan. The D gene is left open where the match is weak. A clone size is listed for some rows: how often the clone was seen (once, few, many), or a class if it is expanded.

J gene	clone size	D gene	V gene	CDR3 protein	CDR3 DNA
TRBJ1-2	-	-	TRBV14	CASSQDWYGNYGYTF	TGTGCCAGCAGCCAAGATTGGTACGGTAACTATGGCTACACCTTC
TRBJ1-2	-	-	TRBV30	CAWSLITFYGYTF	TGTGCCTGGAGCCTCATTACGTTCTATGGCTACACCTTC
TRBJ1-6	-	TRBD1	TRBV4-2	CASSRTGVGSYNSPLHF	TGTGCCAGCAGCCGGACAGGGGTAGGGTCCTATAATTCACCCCTCCACTTT
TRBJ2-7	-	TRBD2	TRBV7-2	CASSSLPGLARPRFYEQYF	TGTGCCAGCAGCTCCTTACCGGGACTAGCGAGGCCGCGGTTCTACGAGCAGTACTTC
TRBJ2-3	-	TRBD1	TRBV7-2	CASRTGGSTDTQYF	TGTGCCAGCAGGACAGGGGGAAGCACAGATACGCAGTATTTT
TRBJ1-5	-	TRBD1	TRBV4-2	CASSRVGGGTGGIGGNQPQHF	TGTGCCAGCAGCCGCGTTGGAGGCGGGACAGGGGGTATCGGTGGCAATCAGCCCCAGCATTTT
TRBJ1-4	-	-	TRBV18	CASSPGVEEKLFF	TGTGCCAGCTCACCAGGGGTTGAGGAAAAACTGTTTTTT
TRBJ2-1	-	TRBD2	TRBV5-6	CASSAPGLAVDEQFF	TGTGCCAGCAGTGCCCCGGGACTAGCGGTTGACGAGCAGTTCTTC
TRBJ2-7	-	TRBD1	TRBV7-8	CASSFRDRSYEQYF	TGTGCCAGCAGCTTCCGGGACAGATCCTACGAGCAGTACTTC
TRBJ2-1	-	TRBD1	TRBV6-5	CASRRVGTANEQFF	TGTGCCAGCAGGAGAGTTGGGACAGCCAATGAGCAGTTCTTC
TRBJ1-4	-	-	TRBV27	CASRGVGAGEKLFF	TGTGCCAGCCGAGGCGTGGGAGCGGGAGAAAAACTGTTTTTT
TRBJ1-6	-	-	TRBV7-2	CASSLAGGSGLPLHF	TGTGCCAGCAGCTTAGCGGGGGGGAGTGGTTTGCCCCTCCACTTT
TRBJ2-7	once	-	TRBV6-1	CASKPGVDYEQYF	TGTGCCAGCAAGCCAGGGGTAGACTACGAGCAGTACTTC
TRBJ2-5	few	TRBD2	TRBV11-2	CASSLARTSGGAGETQYF	TGTGCCAGCAGCTTAGCCCGGACTAGCGGGGGGGCCGGGGAGACCCAGTACTTC
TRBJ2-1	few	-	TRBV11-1	CASSSHGGTYNEQFF	TGTGCCAGCAGCTCCCACGGCGGGACGTACAATGAGCAGTTCTTC
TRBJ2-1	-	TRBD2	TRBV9	CASSPTGTSPREQFF	TGTGCCAGCAGCCCAACCGGGACTAGCCCCCGTGAGCAGTTCTTC
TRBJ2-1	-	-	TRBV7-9	CASRPIGNEQFF	TGTGCCAGCAGACCAATCGGCAATGAGCAGTTCTTC
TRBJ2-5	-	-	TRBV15	CATSRGEGGTQYF	TGTGCCACCAGCAGAGGGGAGGGGGGGACCCAGTACTTC
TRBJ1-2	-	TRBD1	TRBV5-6	CASSSGTGVDYGYTF	TGTGCCAGCAGCTCAGGGACAGGGGTCGACTATGGCTACACCTTC
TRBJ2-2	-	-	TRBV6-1	CASSEVGGPAGELFF	TGTGCCAGCAGTGAAGTAGGGGGGCCCGCCGGGGAGCTGTTTTTT
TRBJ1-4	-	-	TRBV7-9	CASSPGHALDGANEKLFF	TGTGCCAGCAGCCCGGGACATGCTTTGGATGGGGCTAATGAAAAACTGTTTTTT
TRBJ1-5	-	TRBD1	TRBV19	CASTKQGAGQPQHF	TGTGCCAGTACCAAACAGGGGGCTGGTCAGCCCCAGCATTTT
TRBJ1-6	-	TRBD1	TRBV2	CASRRTGDSPLHF	TGTGCCAGCAGGAGGACAGGGGATTCACCCCTCCACTTT
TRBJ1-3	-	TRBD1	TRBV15	CATSRDRVTGNTIYF	TGTGCCACCAGCAGGGACAGGGTTACTGGAAACACCATATATTTT
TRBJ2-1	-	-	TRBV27	CASNRRVRQGGNEQFF	TGTGCCAGCAACCGAAGGGTACGGCAGGGGGGCAATGAGCAGTTCTTC
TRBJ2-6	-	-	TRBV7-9	CASSPSGANVLTF	TGTGCCAGCAGCCCGAGCGGGGCCAACGTCCTGACTTTC
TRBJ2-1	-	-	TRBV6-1	CASRNPGRSYNEQFF	TGTGCCAGCAGAAACCCGGGAAGAAGTTACAATGAGCAGTTCTTC
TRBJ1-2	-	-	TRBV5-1	CARDSWLGPSYGYTF	TGCGCCAGAGATTCCTGGTTGGGTCCCTCTTACGGCTACACCTTC
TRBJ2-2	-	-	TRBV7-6	CASSLEGFGATGELFF	TGTGCCAGCAGCTTAGAGGGGTTTGGGGCCACCGGGGAGCTGTTTTTT
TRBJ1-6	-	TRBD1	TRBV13	CASSLTGFNSPLHF	TGTGCCAGCAGCTTGACAGGGTTTAATTCACCCCTCCACTTT
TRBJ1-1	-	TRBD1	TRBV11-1	CASSLARQGNTEAFF	TGTGCCAGCAGCTTAGCCCGACAGGGGAACACTGAAGCTTTCTTT
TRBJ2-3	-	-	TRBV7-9	CASSLIGLAADTQYF	TGTGCCAGCAGCTTAATCGGCCTAGCCGCAGATACGCAGTATTTT
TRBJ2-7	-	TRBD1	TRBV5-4	CASSLGQGSYEQYF	TGTGCCAGCAGCTTGGGACAGGGCTCCTACGAGCAGTACTTC
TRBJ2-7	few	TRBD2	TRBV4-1	CASSQDLPSGFSSYEQYF	TGCGCCAGCAGCCAAGATCTCCCTAGCGGGTTCAGCTCCTACGAGCAGTACTTC
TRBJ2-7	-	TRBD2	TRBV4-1	CASSQGLAGGYEQYF	TGCGCCAGCAGCCAAGGACTAGCGGGGGGTTACGAGCAGTACTTC
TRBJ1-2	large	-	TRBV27	CASSSLGSSANYGYTF	TGTGCCAGCAGTTCCCTGGGCAGCAGCGCTAACTATGGCTACACCTTC
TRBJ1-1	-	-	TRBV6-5	CASSYRGVTEAFF	TGTGCCAGCAGTTACCGGGGTGTCACTGAAGCTTTCTTT
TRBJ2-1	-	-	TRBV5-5	CASSLGTPNEQFF	TGTGCCAGCAGCTTGGGGACACCCAATGAGCAGTTCTTC
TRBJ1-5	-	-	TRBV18	CASSPVGAQWGLRQPQHF	TGTGCCAGCTCACCAGTGGGGGCACAGTGGGGGCTCCGGCAGCCCCAGCATTTT
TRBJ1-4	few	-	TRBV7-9	CASADSLNEKLFF	TGTGCCAGCGCGGACAGTCTTAATGAAAAACTGTTTTTT
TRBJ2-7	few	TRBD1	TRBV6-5	CASSYSGQGAVEQYF	TGTGCCAGCAGTTACTCGGGGCAGGGGGCTGTGGAGCAGTACTTC
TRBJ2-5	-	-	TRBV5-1	CASSTGLQYQETQYF	TGCGCCAGCAGCACGGGACTCCAGTACCAAGAGACCCAGTACTTC
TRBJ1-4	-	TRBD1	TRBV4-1	CASSQGDRDNEKLFF	TGCGCCAGCAGCCAGGGGGACAGGGATAATGAAAAACTGTTTTTT
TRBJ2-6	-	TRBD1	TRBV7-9	CASSRGERTGLSGANVLTF	TGTGCCAGCAGCCGAGGGGAAAGGACAGGCCTCTCTGGGGCCAACGTCCTGACTTTC
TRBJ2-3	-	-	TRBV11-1	CASSWNRGGSTDTQYF	TGTGCCAGCAGCTGGAACAGGGGAGGGAGCACAGATACGCAGTATTTT
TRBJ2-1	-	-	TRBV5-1	CASSLDAYNEQFF	TGCGCCAGCAGCTTGGATGCTTACAATGAGCAGTTCTTC
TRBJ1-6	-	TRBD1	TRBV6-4	CASSERGGNSPLHF	TGTGCCAGCAGTGAACGAGGGGGCAATTCACCCCTCCACTTT
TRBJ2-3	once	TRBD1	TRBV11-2	CASSLEWDRVADTQYF	TGTGCCAGCAGCTTAGAGTGGGACAGGGTAGCGGATACGCAGTATTTT
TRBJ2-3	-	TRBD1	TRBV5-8	CASSPGQGVTDTQYF	TGTGCCAGCAGCCCAGGACAGGGGGTCACAGATACGCAGTATTTT
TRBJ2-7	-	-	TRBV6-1	CASYSGLRYEQYF	TGTGCCAGCTACTCGGGCCTCCGGTACGAGCAGTACTTC
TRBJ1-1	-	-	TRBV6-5	CASSLLSGGTEAFF	TGTGCCAGCAGTCTCTTGTCAGGTGGCACTGAAGCTTTCTTT
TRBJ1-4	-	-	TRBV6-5	CASSYSGRSTYEKLFF	TGTGCCAGCAGTTACTCGGGACGGAGCACCTATGAAAAACTGTTTTTT
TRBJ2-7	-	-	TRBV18	CASSQTRASEQYF	TGTGCCAGCTCACAAACCCGAGCAAGTGAGCAGTACTTC
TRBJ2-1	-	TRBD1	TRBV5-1	CASSQGAGTAYNEQFF	TGCGCCAGCAGCCAGGGGGCAGGGACCGCCTACAATGAGCAGTTCTTC
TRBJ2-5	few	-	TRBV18	CASSGVQETQYF	TGTGCCAGCTCAGGGGTTCAGGAGACCCAGTACTTC
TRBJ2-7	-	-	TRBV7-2	CASSLGMSHEQYF	TGTGCCAGCAGCTTAGGTATGTCCCACGAGCAGTACTTC
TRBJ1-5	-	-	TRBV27	CASSLFDRFGNQPQHF	TGTGCCAGCAGTTTATTTGACAGGTTTGGCAATCAGCCCCAGCATTTT
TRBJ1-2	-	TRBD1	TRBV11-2	CASSPLDRVFGVGYTF	TGTGCCAGCAGCCCCCTGGACAGGGTGTTTGGTGTAGGCTACACCTTC
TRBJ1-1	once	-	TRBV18	CASSPRIRERWNTEAFF	TGTGCCAGCTCACCCAGGATCCGGGAACGATGGAACACTGAAGCTTTCTTT